Shown below are 4 T cell receptor beta chains from a single sample sequenced in a study of identical twins' blood T cells. TCRdb reanalysed the 5' RACE reads using MiXCR and keeps one entry per CDR3 protein. The data contain 350,000 to 450,000 distinct CDR3 sequences, about 28% of them singletons. The specimen sequenced was PBMCs. These receptors were taken from a woman aged 18 to 50 in good health.

This clonotype was recorded at least ten times. The chain recombines TRBV12-3 or TRBV12-4 with TRBJ1-4; D may be TRBD1 (5 bases). Trimming removed 8 bases at V and 7 bases at J, with 20 bases between. The CDR3 is 15 residues long. CDR3 sequence: CASSKGRGFSEKLFF. CDR3 DNA sequence: TGTGCCAGCTCAAAGGGACGGGGGTTTAGTGAAAAACTGTTTTTT.

This clonotype was observed a few times. The J gene is TRBJ1-6, the V gene TRBV27, with 9 bases fitting TRBD1. CDR1 MNHEY and CDR2 SMNVEV come from the germline V gene (reference sequence). The ends lost 5 bases at V and 7 bases at J; junction bases unmatched: 12. The CDR3 runs 17 residues. CDR3 in amino acids: CASSPVPGQGANSPLHF. Written as DNA, the CDR3 is TGTGCCAGCAGTCCAGTCCCGGGACAGGGAGCAAATTCACCCCTCCACTTT.

The chain combines TRBV19 with TRBJ1-1, with D uncertain. The length of the CDR3 is 13 residues. The ends were cut back, 7 bases at V and 0 bases at J, with 9 bases in the middle. Germline CDR1 reads LNHDA; CDR2 reads SQIVND (reference sequence). CDR3 region: CASTAAMNTEAFF. DNA for the CDR3: TGTGCCAGTACGGCAGCGATGAACACTGAAGCTTTCTTT.

There are a few counts of this clonotype. The chain uses TRBV7-2 and TRBJ1-4, with no clear D. CDR1 is SGHTA and CDR2 is FQGNSA in the germline V gene. The V end lost 1 base, the J end lost 6 bases, and 15 bases lay between the germline ends. CDR3 length equals 16 residues. The CDR3 sequence: CASSLDWESSYEKLFF. As DNA, the CDR3 is TGTGCCAGCAGCTTAGATTGGGAGTCCTCTTATGAAAAACTGTTTTTT.